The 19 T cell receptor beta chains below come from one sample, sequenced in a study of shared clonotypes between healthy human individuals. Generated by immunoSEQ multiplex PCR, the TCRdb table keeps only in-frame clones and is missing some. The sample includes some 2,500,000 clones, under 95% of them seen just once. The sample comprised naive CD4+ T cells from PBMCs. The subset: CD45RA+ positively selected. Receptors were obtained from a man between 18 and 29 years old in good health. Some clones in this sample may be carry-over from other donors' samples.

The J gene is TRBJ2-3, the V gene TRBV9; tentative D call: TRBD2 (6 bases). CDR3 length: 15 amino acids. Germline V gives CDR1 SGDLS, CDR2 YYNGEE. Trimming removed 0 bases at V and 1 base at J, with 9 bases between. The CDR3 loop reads CASSVDGGGTDTQYF. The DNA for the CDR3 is TGTGCCAGCAGCGTAGATGGCGGGGGCACAGATACGCAGTATTTT.

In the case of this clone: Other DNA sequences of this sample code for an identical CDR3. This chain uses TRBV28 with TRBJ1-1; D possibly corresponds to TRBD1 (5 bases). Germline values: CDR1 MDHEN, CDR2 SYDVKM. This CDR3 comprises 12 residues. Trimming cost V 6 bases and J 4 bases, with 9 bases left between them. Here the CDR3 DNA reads TGTGCCAGCAGCCCCGGGGGCACTGAAGCTTTCTTT. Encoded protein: CASSPGGTEAFF.

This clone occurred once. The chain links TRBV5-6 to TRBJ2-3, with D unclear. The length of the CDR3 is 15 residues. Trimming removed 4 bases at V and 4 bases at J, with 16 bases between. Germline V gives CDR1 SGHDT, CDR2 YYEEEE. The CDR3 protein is CASSLVRGSADTQYF. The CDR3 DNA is TGTGCCAGCAGCCTCGTTCGAGGTTCCGCAGATACGCAGTATTTT.

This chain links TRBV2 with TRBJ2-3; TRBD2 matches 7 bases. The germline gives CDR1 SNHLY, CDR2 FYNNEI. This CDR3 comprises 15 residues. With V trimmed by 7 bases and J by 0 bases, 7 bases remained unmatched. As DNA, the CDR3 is TGTGCCAGCAAGCGGGACTACCCTAGCACAGATACGCAGTATTTT. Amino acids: CASKRDYPSTDTQYF.

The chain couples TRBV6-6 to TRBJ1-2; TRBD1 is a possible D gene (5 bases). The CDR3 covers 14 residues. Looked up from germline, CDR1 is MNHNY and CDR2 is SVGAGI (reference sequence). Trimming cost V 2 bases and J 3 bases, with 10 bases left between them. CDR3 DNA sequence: TGTGCCAGCAGTTACGCTCAGGGTTACTATGGCTACACCTTC. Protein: CASSYAQGYYGYTF.

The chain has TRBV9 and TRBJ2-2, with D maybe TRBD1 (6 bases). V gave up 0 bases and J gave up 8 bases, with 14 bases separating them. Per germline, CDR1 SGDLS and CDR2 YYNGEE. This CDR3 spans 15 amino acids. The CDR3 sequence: CASSVEQGPSGELFF. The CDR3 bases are TGTGCCAGCAGCGTAGAACAGGGCCCGAGTGGGGAGCTGTTTTTT.

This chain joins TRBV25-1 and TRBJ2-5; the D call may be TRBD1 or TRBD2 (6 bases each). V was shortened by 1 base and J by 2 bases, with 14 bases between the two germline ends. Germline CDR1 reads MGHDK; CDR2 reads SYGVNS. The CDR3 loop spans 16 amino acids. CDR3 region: CASSEFGGSSQETQYF. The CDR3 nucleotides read TGTGCCAGCAGTGAATTCGGGGGCTCGAGTCAAGAGACCCAGTACTTC.

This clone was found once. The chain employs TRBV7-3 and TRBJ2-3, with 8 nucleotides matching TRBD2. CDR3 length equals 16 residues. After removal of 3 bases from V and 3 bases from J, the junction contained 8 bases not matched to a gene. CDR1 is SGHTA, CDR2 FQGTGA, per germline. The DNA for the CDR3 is TGTGCCAGCAGCTTGCAACTAGCGGCCCGGACAGATACGCAGTATTTT. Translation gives CASSLQLAARTDTQYF.

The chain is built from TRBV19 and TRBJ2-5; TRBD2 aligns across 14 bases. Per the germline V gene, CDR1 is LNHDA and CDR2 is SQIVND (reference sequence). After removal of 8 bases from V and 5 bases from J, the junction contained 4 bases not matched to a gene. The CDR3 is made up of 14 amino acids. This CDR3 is CASRRLAGGETQYF. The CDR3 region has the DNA TGTGCCAGTCGGCGACTAGCGGGAGGGGAGACCCAGTACTTC.

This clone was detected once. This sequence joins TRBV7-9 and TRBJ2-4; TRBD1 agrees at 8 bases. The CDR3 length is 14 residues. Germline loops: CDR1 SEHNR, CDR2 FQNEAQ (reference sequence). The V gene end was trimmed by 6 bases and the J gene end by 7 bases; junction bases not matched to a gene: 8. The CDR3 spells CASSSDRETNIQYF. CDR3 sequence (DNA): TGTGCCAGCAGTTCGGACAGGGAGACGAACATTCAGTACTTC.

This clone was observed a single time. The CDR3 loop reads CASSLGARYEQYF. The CDR3, as DNA: TGTGCCAGCAGCTTAGGTGCCCGATACGAGCAGTACTTC. V and J are TRBV7-2 and TRBJ2-7; no definite D call. V lost 1 base to trimming and J lost 4 bases, with 8 bases between them. The CDR3 has 13 residues. Germline CDR1 is SGHTA and CDR2 is FQGNSA.

The CDR3 is CASSPAEGSRNYGYTF. DNA for the CDR3: TGTGCCAGCAGCCCGGCAGAAGGGTCGAGGAACTATGGCTACACCTTC. The chain has TRBV5-4 and TRBJ1-2; D is undetermined. Looked up from germline, CDR1 is SGHNT and CDR2 is YYREEE (reference sequence). This CDR3 is built from 16 residues. Trimming took off 4 bases at V and 2 bases at J, with 18 bases between the two ends.

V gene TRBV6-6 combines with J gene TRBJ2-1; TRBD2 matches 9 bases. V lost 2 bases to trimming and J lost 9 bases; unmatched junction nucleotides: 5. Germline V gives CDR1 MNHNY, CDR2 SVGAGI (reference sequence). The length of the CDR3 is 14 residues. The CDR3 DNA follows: TGTGCCAGCAGTTACGGCGGGAGGGCCGGTGAGCAGTTCTTC. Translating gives CASSYGGRAGEQFF.

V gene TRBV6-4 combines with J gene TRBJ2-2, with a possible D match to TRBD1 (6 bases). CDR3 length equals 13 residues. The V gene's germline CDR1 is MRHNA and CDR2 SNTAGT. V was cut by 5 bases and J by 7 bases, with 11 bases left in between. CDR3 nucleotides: TGTGCCAGCAGTACGTCAGGGGTCGGGGAGCTGTTTTTT. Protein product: CASSTSGVGELFF.

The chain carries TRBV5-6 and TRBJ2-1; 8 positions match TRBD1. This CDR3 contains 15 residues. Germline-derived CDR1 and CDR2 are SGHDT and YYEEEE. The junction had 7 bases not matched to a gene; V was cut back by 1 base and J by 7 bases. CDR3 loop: CASSLSTGERNEQFF. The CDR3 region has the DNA TGTGCCAGCAGCTTGTCGACAGGGGAAAGGAATGAGCAGTTCTTC.

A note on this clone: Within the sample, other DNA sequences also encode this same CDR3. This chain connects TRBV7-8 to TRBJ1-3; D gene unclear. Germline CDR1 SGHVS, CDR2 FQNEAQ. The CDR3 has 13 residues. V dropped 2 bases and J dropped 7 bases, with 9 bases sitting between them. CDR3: CASSLIRGNTIYF. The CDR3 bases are TGTGCCAGCAGCTTAATCCGTGGGAACACCATATATTTT.

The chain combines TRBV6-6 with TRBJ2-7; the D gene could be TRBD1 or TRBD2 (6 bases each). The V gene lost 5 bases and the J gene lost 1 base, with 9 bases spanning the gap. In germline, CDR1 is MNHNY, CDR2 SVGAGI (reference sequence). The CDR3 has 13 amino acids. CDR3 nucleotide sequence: TGTGCCAGCAGTGGAGGGGGGTCCTACGAGCAGTACTTC. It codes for CASSGGGSYEQYF.

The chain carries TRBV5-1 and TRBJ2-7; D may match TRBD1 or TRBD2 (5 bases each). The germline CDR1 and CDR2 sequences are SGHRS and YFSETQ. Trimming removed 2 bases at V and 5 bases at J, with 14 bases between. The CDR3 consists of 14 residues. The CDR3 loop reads CASSFFGGEDEQYF. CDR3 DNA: TGCGCCAGCAGCTTCTTTGGGGGAGAGGACGAGCAGTACTTC.

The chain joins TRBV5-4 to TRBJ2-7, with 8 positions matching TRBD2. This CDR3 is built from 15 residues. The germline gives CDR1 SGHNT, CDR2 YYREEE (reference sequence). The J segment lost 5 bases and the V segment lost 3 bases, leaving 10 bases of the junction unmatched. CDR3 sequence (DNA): TGTGCCAGCAGCTCGACGCCGGGACTAGAGGACGAGCAGTACTTC. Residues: CASSSTPGLEDEQYF.